Shown below are 11 T cell receptor beta chains from a single sample sequenced in a study of cytomegalovirus exposure and HLA in healthy donors. The study ran its PCR with 60 Vbeta and 13 Jbeta primers. Sequencing used immunoSEQ multiplex PCR; TCRdb keeps in-frame clones, though not all of them. The specimen's table records tens of thousands of clones. Sample: PBMCs. The receptors here all came from a male donor in good health and CMV-seropositive.

The chain carries TRBV19 and TRBJ1-5; maybe TRBD1 (6 bases). CDR3 length: 16 residues. Trimming left V 5 bases short and J 7 bases short, with 21 bases between. Germline V gives CDR1 LNHDA, CDR2 SQIVND (reference sequence). The DNA for the CDR3 is TGTGCCAGTAGTCCCCGGACAGTCGTCGGGGACCAGCCCCAGCATTTT. Translation: CASSPRTVVGDQPQHF.

This rearrangement joins TRBV6-5 to TRBJ2-5; D might be TRBD1 (6 bases). The V end lost 7 bases, the J end lost 5 bases, and 20 bases lay between the germline ends. CDR1 is MNHEY and CDR2 is SVGAGI in the germline V gene. This CDR3 is built from 15 residues. CDR3: CASTIFRGRSETQYF. The CDR3 DNA is TGTGCCAGCACTATTTTCAGGGGTCGTTCGGAGACCCAGTACTTC.

The V call is TRBV2, the J call TRBJ1-1; D unclear. Germline CDR1 reads SNHLY; CDR2 reads FYNNEI. V lost 3 bases, J lost 10 bases, and 12 bases lay in between. The CDR3 is made up of 12 amino acids. The CDR3 DNA reads TGTGCCAGCAGTGAGAGGGCGTCGGGAGCTTTCTTT. Its protein is CASSERASGAFF.

The rearrangement links TRBV10-3 to TRBJ2-1, with D maybe TRBD1 (6 bases). V was trimmed by 9 bases and J by 8 bases, leaving 20 bases between them. Germline CDR1 reads ENHRY; CDR2 reads SYGVKD. The CDR3 extends over 14 amino acids. CDR3 nucleotide sequence: TGTGCCATGTGGGACGGAGCCGAGGGGGATGAGCAGTTCTTC. As protein: CAMWDGAEGDEQFF.

The V call is TRBV6-1, the J call TRBJ2-7; 9 nucleotides line up with TRBD1. Germline CDR1 and CDR2: MNHNS and SASEGT. The CDR3 is 15 residues long. The trim removed 8 bases at V and 6 bases at J, leaving 14 bases unmatched. The CDR3 nucleotides are TGTGCCAGCTACCCTTCCGGGACAGGGTACTCCGAGCAGTACTTC. Translation: CASYPSGTGYSEQYF.

In the case of this clone: This sample includes further DNA sequences coding for the same CDR3. The chain recombines TRBV19 with TRBJ1-5; weak D call: TRBD1 (5 bases). Trimming removed 5 bases at V and 10 bases at J, with 18 bases between. This CDR3 comprises 14 residues. Germline V gene sequence: CDR1 LNHDA, CDR2 SQIVND (reference sequence). The CDR3 reads CASSGVIRGTPQHF. The CDR3 DNA reads as TGTGCCAGTAGTGGGGTAATCCGGGGGACCCCCCAGCATTTT.

V gene TRBV19 combines with J gene TRBJ1-5; 7 nucleotides match TRBD1. The CDR3 length is 16 residues. Per germline, CDR1 LNHDA and CDR2 SQIVND (reference sequence). V shed 8 bases and J 4 bases; nucleotides not matched to a gene: 14. The CDR3 loop is CASQTGQKTTNQPQHF. DNA for the CDR3: TGTGCCAGTCAAACGGGACAGAAGACAACTAATCAGCCCCAGCATTTT.

The rearrangement uses TRBV6-6 and TRBJ2-7, with 8 positions matching TRBD1. The V gene end was trimmed by 0 bases and the J gene end by 2 bases; junction bases not matched to a gene: 3. The germline V gene has CDR1 MNHNY and CDR2 SVGAGI (reference sequence). The CDR3 contains 15 residues. The CDR3 DNA reads as TGTGCCAGCAGTTACTCCCAGGGGGCTCCCTACGAGCAGTACTTC. It is translated as CASSYSQGAPYEQYF.

This chain links TRBV30 with TRBJ1-4; the D gene is possibly TRBD1 (6 bases). Germline CDR1 and CDR2: GTSNPN and SVGIG (reference sequence). V dropped 2 bases and J dropped 11 bases, with 18 bases sitting between them. This CDR3 has 14 amino acids. The CDR3 is CAWSSPGTMEKLFF. The CDR3 coding sequence is TGTGCCTGGAGTTCACCCGGGACAATGGAGAAACTGTTTTTT.

The V call is TRBV25-1, the J call TRBJ1-2; TRBD1 matches at 11 bases. Per germline, CDR1 MGHDK and CDR2 SYGVNS. This CDR3 contains 16 residues. After removal of 3 bases from V and 5 bases from J, the junction contained 8 bases not matched to a gene. CDR3 DNA sequence: TGTGCCAGCAGTGATTCACCGGGACAGGGGGTTTATGGCTACACCTTC. As protein: CASSDSPGQGVYGYTF.

The V and J genes are TRBV6-5 and TRBJ1-6; tentatively, D is TRBD1 (5 bases). CDR3 length equals 13 residues. Germline CDR1 MNHEY, CDR2 SVGAGI. The V gene lost 10 bases and the J gene lost 9 bases, with 16 bases spanning the gap. The CDR3 sequence is CATKTGDGSPLHF. The CDR3 bases are TGTGCCACGAAAACGGGGGATGGTTCACCCCTCCACTTT.